These 22 T cell receptor beta chains were sequenced from one sample in a study of blood T cells in healthy people across ages. It was with a sample-barcoded 5' primer and a J-beta primer mix that a second PCR of roughly 7 to 12 cycles was run. TCRdb reprocessed the 5' RACE reads via MiXCR and lists one record per CDR3 protein. This table has some 1.5 million distinct CDR3 sequences, 35% to 45% appearing once. The sample taken for sequencing was blood. All receptors derive from a woman aged 18-29 years in good health.

This clonotype has a handful of counts. The chain couples TRBV20-1 to TRBJ2-3, with TRBD2 as a possible D gene (6 bases). The CDR3 is made up of 14 amino acids. Germline loops: CDR1 DFQATT, CDR2 SNEGSKA (reference sequence). The V and J ends lost 4 bases and 2 bases respectively, with 13 bases between them. This CDR3 is CSAIIADYTDTQYF. The CDR3 bases are TGCAGTGCTATAATAGCGGACTACACAGATACGCAGTATTTT.

The rearrangement joins TRBV12-3 or TRBV12-4 to TRBJ2-3, with a weak D call TRBD1 (5 bases). The CDR3 length is 15 residues. V lost 3 bases to trimming and J lost 4 bases, with 14 bases between them. CDR3 sequence reads: CASSLRQRSADTQYF. CDR3 sequence (DNA): TGTGCCAGCAGTTTGAGACAGAGAAGCGCAGATACGCAGTATTTT.

J is TRBJ2-1 and V is TRBV29-1; TRBD2 is a possible D gene (6 bases). The tail of the sequence fits TRBJ2-7 better, so the J call may be wrong. The CDR3 covers 14 residues. Germline V gene lookup returns CDR1 SQVTM and CDR2 ANQGSEA. The DNA for the CDR3 is TGCAGCGCCGTCCGACTAGAGTCCTACAATGAGCAGTACTTC. Translated: CSAVRLESYNEQYF.

The V gene is TRBV12-3 or TRBV12-4, the J gene TRBJ1-5, with D possibly TRBD1 on 6 matching bases. The V and J ends lost 2 bases and 5 bases respectively, with 13 bases between them. This CDR3 contains 15 residues. The DNA for the CDR3 is TGTGCCAGCAGTTTAACCCCTGACAGGCATCAGCCCCAGCATTTT. This gives the protein CASSLTPDRHQPQHF.

The chain joins TRBV25-1 to TRBJ2-3; 8 nucleotides align to TRBD2. Germline-derived CDR1 and CDR2 are MGHDK and SYGVNS. V was pared by 1 base and J by 1 base, with 4 bases of the junction left unmatched. The CDR3 has 16 residues. The DNA of the CDR3 is TGTGCCAGCAGTGAATTGGGAGCGGGGGGCACAGATACGCAGTATTTT. Protein: CASSELGAGGTDTQYF.

The chain uses TRBV4-3 and TRBJ2-7; tentative D call: TRBD2 (6 bases). In germline, CDR1 is LGHNA, CDR2 YSLEER. The CDR3 has 14 amino acids. V dropped 4 bases and J dropped 5 bases, with 15 bases sitting between them. DNA for the CDR3: TGCGCCAGCAGCCGACTAGAATCGTCGAACGAGCAGTACTTC. Residues: CASSRLESSNEQYF.

There are a few counts of this clonotype. The chain recombines TRBV20-1 with TRBJ1-2, with a possible D match to TRBD1 (6 bases). The CDR3 has 15 residues. Germline CDR1 DFQATT, CDR2 SNEGSKA (reference sequence). V was clipped by 0 bases and J by 5 bases, with 16 bases between them. CDR3 sequence: CSARDRLRGWYGYTF. The CDR3 DNA is TGCAGTGCTAGAGATCGACTAAGGGGGTGGTATGGCTACACCTTC.

The gene calls are TRBV28 and TRBJ2-3; 7 positions agree with TRBD2. V was clipped by 4 bases and J by 0 bases; unmatched bases: 13. The CDR3 spans 18 residues. Germline V gene lookup returns CDR1 MDHEN and CDR2 SYDVKM. The CDR3 nucleotides are TGTGCCAGCAGTTCCGATCTAGCGGAGGCCCCTAGCACAGATACGCAGTATTTT. This sequence encodes CASSSDLAEAPSTDTQYF.

This chain uses TRBV20-1 with TRBJ2-2, with D hard to call. The germline V gene encodes CDR1 DFQATT and CDR2 SNEGSKA (reference sequence). V lost 3 bases to trimming and J lost 4 bases, with 12 bases between them. CDR3 length: 14 amino acids. The CDR3 protein is CSASKGPSTGELFF. Written as DNA, the CDR3 is TGCAGTGCTAGTAAGGGCCCCTCCACCGGGGAGCTGTTTTTT.

The chain employs TRBV28 and TRBJ2-3; 7 bases map to TRBD1. Germline assignment: CDR1 MDHEN and CDR2 SYDVKM. This CDR3 region has 15 residues. V dropped 4 bases and J dropped 1; count of bases not matched to a gene: 5. CDR3 protein: CASSYLGQGTDTQYF. DNA of the CDR3: TGTGCCAGCAGTTACCTTGGACAGGGCACAGATACGCAGTATTTT.

This clonotype was seen only a few times. The V gene is TRBV27, the J gene TRBJ2-3; 7 bases map to TRBD1. The CDR3 contains 15 residues. The V and J ends lost 6 bases and 0 bases, in that order; junction bases with no gene match: 6. Germline CDR1 is MNHEY and CDR2 is SMNVEV (reference sequence). CDR3 protein: CASRTGAASTDTQYF. DNA of the CDR3: TGTGCCAGCAGAACAGGGGCTGCTAGCACAGATACGCAGTATTTT.

The chain recombines TRBV10-3 with TRBJ1-2, with a possible D match to TRBD1 (5 bases). The V gene's germline CDR1 is ENHRY and CDR2 SYGVKD. The CDR3 is 15 amino acids. V was cut by 4 bases and J by 7 bases, with 19 bases left in between. In DNA form, the CDR3 reads TGTGCCATCAGTGCTCCGACGGACATGGGATCTGGCTACACCTTC. Protein sequence: CAISAPTDMGSGYTF.

This clonotype showed up just a few times. The V and J genes are TRBV5-1 and TRBJ2-3; no clear D. With 1 base removed from V and 6 bases from J, the gap between germline ends came to 12 bases. This CDR3 is built from 14 residues. Germline V lookup: CDR1 SGHRS, CDR2 YFSETQ. The CDR3 region is CASSLYGPADTQYF. CDR3 nucleotides: TGCGCCAGCAGCTTGTACGGGCCGGCCGATACGCAGTATTTT.

A few counts support this clonotype. The chain recombines TRBV3-1 with TRBJ1-6; the D is unclear. Germline CDR1 and CDR2: LGHDT and YNNKEL (reference sequence). The CDR3 covers 12 residues. The V gene lost 0 bases and the J gene lost 16 bases, with 10 bases spanning the gap. The CDR3 nucleotides read TGTGCCAGCAGCCAAGATGCTCGGCAGCTCCACTTT. Its translation: CASSQDARQLHF.

The table lists this clonotype with a few counts. The chain uses TRBV6-6 and TRBJ2-2; 9 bases align to TRBD1. Germline trimming cut 5 bases from V and 2 bases from J; bases unmatched to any gene: 6. Germline V gene data show CDR1 as MNHNY and CDR2 as SVGAGI (reference sequence). This CDR3 contains 16 residues. CDR3 protein: CASSPPGQGNTGELFF. CDR3 nucleotide sequence: TGTGCCAGCAGTCCACCGGGACAGGGAAACACCGGGGAGCTGTTTTTT.

The J gene is TRBJ2-1, the V gene TRBV5-6, with a tentative D call TRBD2 (6 bases). There are 15 residues in the CDR3. Germline lookup yields CDR1 SGHDT and CDR2 YYEEEE. The ends were cut back, 2 bases at V and 0 bases at J, with 9 bases in the middle. The chain's CDR3 is CASSFAGYSYNEQFF. DNA for the CDR3: TGTGCCAGCAGCTTTGCGGGGTACTCCTACAATGAGCAGTTCTTC. Full variable domain (remainder filled in from reference TRBV5-6 and TRBJ2-1): DAGVTQSPTHLIKTRGQQVTLRCSPKSGHDTVSWYQQALGQGPQFIFQYYEEEERQRGNFPDRFSGHQFPNYSSELNVNALLLGDSALYLCASSFAGYSYNEQFFGPGTRLTVL.

Only a few counts were recorded for this clonotype. CDR3 loop: CSARDSQGAVDTQYF. CDR3 sequence (DNA): TGCAGTGCTAGAGACAGTCAGGGGGCGGTAGATACGCAGTATTTT. The chain uses TRBV20-1 and TRBJ2-3; TRBD1 matches 8 bases. Trimming at V came to 0 bases and at J to 5 bases, leaving 7 bases not matched to a gene. This CDR3 is built from 15 residues. CDR1 DFQATT and CDR2 SNEGSKA come from the germline V gene (reference sequence).

This clonotype came up a few times. The chain recombines TRBV3-1 with TRBJ1-6; D is ambiguous. This CDR3 is built from 14 residues. V lost 0 bases to trimming and J lost 6 bases, with 6 bases between them. Germline CDR1 and CDR2: LGHDT and YNNKEL (reference sequence). CDR3 coding DNA: TGTGCCAGCAGCCAAGAGGTCCCTAATTCACCCCTCCACTTT. Its protein product is CASSQEVPNSPLHF.

The gene calls are TRBV7-2 and TRBJ1-5; unclear D gene. The germline V gene encodes CDR1 SGHTA and CDR2 FQGNSA. The CDR3 extends over 13 amino acids. V shed 4 bases and J shed 3 bases, with 7 bases lying between them. CDR3: CASSSANNQPQHF. CDR3 nucleotide sequence: TGTGCCAGCAGCTCGGCGAACAATCAGCCCCAGCATTTT.

The V call is TRBV20-1, the J call TRBJ1-2, with D unresolved. Trimming removed 2 bases at V and 4 bases at J, with 14 bases between. Per the germline V gene, CDR1 is DFQATT and CDR2 is SNEGSKA (reference sequence). CDR3 length equals 14 residues. The CDR3 DNA reads TGCAGTGCTAGACATCGCCTCAGTCTCTATGGCTACACCTTC. It encodes CSARHRLSLYGYTF.

This clonotype was counted a few times. This sequence joins TRBV20-1 and TRBJ1-2; 8 bases fit TRBD1. The CDR3 consists of 14 residues. Per the germline V gene, CDR1 is DFQATT and CDR2 is SNEGSKA (reference sequence). Trimming removed 1 base from V and 5 bases from J; junction bases left unmatched: 6. CDR3 sequence: CSARGRQGMYGYTF. CDR3 DNA sequence: TGCAGTGCTAGAGGGAGACAGGGGATGTATGGCTACACCTTC.

The rearrangement links TRBV6-1 to TRBJ2-1; D remains unclear. From germline, CDR1 is MNHNS and CDR2 SASEGT. Between the trimmed V and J ends, which lost 6 bases and 7 bases, there was a span of 13 bases. The CDR3 consists of 13 residues. CDR3 in DNA: TGTGCCAGCAGCCTATTCCCAATGAATGAGCAGTTCTTC. Amino acid sequence: CASSLFPMNEQFF.